Given below is one T cell receptor (beta chain) in context. Its matching antigen is unknown. TCRdb re-called the 5' RACE reads with MiXCR, one entry per CDR3 protein. The data contain some 37,000 distinct CDR3 sequences, 16% of them singletons. V lost 6 bases and J 1 base, leaving 12 bases between the germline ends. This CDR3 region has 15 residues. Germline V gene lookup returns CDR1 SEHNR and CDR2 FQNEAQ (reference sequence). This record belongs to a study of CD8 T cells in ankylosing spondylitis. Regarding the study as a whole: There was a TCR beta motif, made of eight highly homologous variants, that appeared characteristic of ankylosing spondylitis blood.

The sample was blood. This TCR came from a male donor with ankylosing spondylitis or in good health (not recorded which). The chain recombines TRBV7-9 with TRBJ1-4; D remains ambiguous. CDR3 nucleotide sequence: TGTGCCAGCAGTGAATTGTCGGGAACTAATGAAAAACTGTTTTTT. This sequence encodes CASSELSGTNEKLFF.